This T cell receptor (beta chain) was profiled in a study of CD8 T cells in ankylosing spondylitis (TCRdb year 2017). In terms of the full investigation: T cell receptor beta repertoires were profiled in healthy donors and ankylosing spondylitis patients so that disease-linked TCR variants could be found. Peripheral blood samples were taken, and synovial fluid was additionally collected from ankylosing spondylitis patients. The full study cohort comprised roughly 24 ankylosing spondylitis patients and 85 to 120 healthy donors. What the study reported, not specific to this receptor: The disease-linked clones had a CD8+ phenotype and were found at relatively low frequencies in peripheral blood. Blood from ankylosing spondylitis patients appeared to be characterized by a TCR beta motif made up of under ten highly homologous amino acid variants. Significant enrichment of the disease-linked clones was reported in matched synovial fluid samples from ankylosing spondylitis patients. Some motif variants had previously been reported in the synovial fluid and blood of reactive arthritis patients, which suggests shared mechanisms of disease initiation.

Based on the germline V gene, the CDR1 and CDR2 sequences are SGHTA and FQGNSA. Measured from the cysteine to the phenylalanine, the CDR3 is 17 residues long. CDR3 DNA only is kept here, 51 bases in frame from base 1. Trimming removed 0 bases from V and 5 bases from J; the gene matches leave 7 bases unexplained. This clonotype was seen only a few times. No cognate antigen has been identified for it. No clone much larger than this one lies a single base away; base qualities are absent. Instrument used: Illumina HiSeq 2500. TCR beta libraries were prepared by quantitative 5'-RACE with molecular barcodes. The study's processing was this. A new computational method based on a probabilistic model of VDJ rearrangement was used to identify disease-linked TCR variants. The public reads were quality trimmed at Q25 with fastp and then assembled into clones with MiXCR by TCRdb, keeping productive beta chains. Here each entry gathers all rows of one CDR3 protein and keeps the most common genes and DNA. TCRdb's processing, not the study's, gives the V and J calls here. The sample table lists about 340,000 distinct CDR3 sequences, roughly 14% of them with a count of one. Around 0.99% of the sample is held by the ten biggest clonotypes.

The chain employs TRBV7-2 and TRBJ2-2; TRBD1 fits 9 bases in the junction. The sequencing input was blood, either unsorted or a sorted T cell fraction (not recorded which). The clonotype originates from a male donor with ankylosing spondylitis or in good health (not recorded which). The DNA is TGTGCCAGCAGCTTAGCCCACAGGGGGCTCGGGACCGGGGAGCTGTTTTTT. Its protein reads: CASSLAHRGLGTGELFF.